Listed below are T cell receptor beta chains from one sample, sequenced in a study of vaccination and CD4 T cells after COVID-19. One entry per CDR3 protein results from TCRdb running MiXCR on the PCR reads. The table records some 25,000 distinct CDR3 sequences, around 53% of them present only once. Sequencing used CD4+ T cells from blood, obtained before SARS-CoV-2 vaccination. The receptor source for this set is a human donor who had recovered from COVID-19. Each CDR3 is given with its conserved first and last residue. Fields, in order: D gene, J gene, clone size, V gene, CDR3 DNA, CDR3 protein. The D gene is left open where the match is weak. Expanded clones get a size class; other rows say once, few or many, or leave the size out.

D: -; J: TRBJ2-5; size: few; V: TRBV27; DNA: TGTGCCAGCAGTTCGTGGACAAACAAGGAGACCCAGTACTTC; CDR3: CASSSWTNKETQYF
D: -; J: TRBJ1-2; size: -; V: TRBV20-1; DNA: TGCAGTGCACCGGACAGTTATGGCTACACCTTC; CDR3: CSAPDSYGYTF
D: -; J: TRBJ2-1; size: -; V: TRBV11-3; DNA: TGTGCCAGCAGCTTAGTGGCGGGCTCCTACAATGAGCAGTTCTTC; CDR3: CASSLVAGSYNEQFF
D: -; J: TRBJ1-5; size: few; V: TRBV10-3; DNA: TGTGCCAAATGGAGCAATCAGCCCCAGCATTTT; CDR3: CAKWSNQPQHF
D: -; J: TRBJ2-3; size: few; V: TRBV2; DNA: TGTGCCAGCAGTGAGGACGGGGCCACAGATACGCAGTATTTT; CDR3: CASSEDGATDTQYF
D: -; J: TRBJ1-2; size: -; V: TRBV6-2/TRBV6-3; DNA: TGTGCCAGCAGTTATTCGGCCGGGCAGGGGATTGCTAACTATGGCTACACCTTC; CDR3: CASSYSAGQGIANYGYTF
D: -; J: TRBJ1-5; size: -; V: TRBV19; DNA: TGTGCCAGTAGTAAAATCGGGACGGGGATTAGCAATCAGCCCCAGCATTTT; CDR3: CASSKIGTGISNQPQHF
D: TRBD2; J: TRBJ2-1; size: -; V: TRBV11-3; DNA: TGTGCCAGCAGCTTAGATCGGCTAGCGGGCGACAATGAGCAGTTCTTC; CDR3: CASSLDRLAGDNEQFF
D: -; J: TRBJ2-3; size: -; V: TRBV7-2; DNA: TGTGCCAGCAGCTTATCACAGGGTCGCACAGATACGCAGTATTTT; CDR3: CASSLSQGRTDTQYF
D: TRBD2; J: TRBJ2-1; size: few; V: TRBV7-3; DNA: TGTGCCAGCAGCCCGACTAGCGGGAGGCCCAGGAATGAGCAGTTCTTC; CDR3: CASSPTSGRPRNEQFF
D: -; J: TRBJ2-5; size: -; V: TRBV12-3/TRBV12-4; DNA: TGTGCCAGCAGTTTAGCGCCGGAGACCCAGTACTTC; CDR3: CASSLAPETQYF
D: -; J: TRBJ2-3; size: -; V: TRBV4-1; DNA: TGCGCCAGCAGCCAAGTCTGGGCTCGATTAAGGACCACAGATACGCAGTATTTT; CDR3: CASSQVWARLRTTDTQYF
D: TRBD2; J: TRBJ2-7; size: -; V: TRBV28; DNA: TGTGCCAGCCAGACTAGCGGGAGGGCCAGGGGGGTTGGAACCTACGAGCAGTACTTC; CDR3: CASQTSGRARGVGTYEQYF
D: TRBD1; J: TRBJ2-5; size: -; V: TRBV6-1; DNA: TGTGCCAGCAGCGGGCAGGGGGTTCGCCAAGAGACCCAGTACTTC; CDR3: CASSGQGVRQETQYF
D: -; J: TRBJ1-5; size: -; V: TRBV2; DNA: TGTGCCAGCAGTGAGTTTTTAGGGGCAGGCAATCAGCCCCAGCATTTT; CDR3: CASSEFLGAGNQPQHF
D: TRBD1; J: TRBJ1-1; size: few; V: TRBV20-1; DNA: TGCAGTCCGGATCAGGGGGCTGACACTGAAGCTTTCTTT; CDR3: CSPDQGADTEAFF
D: -; J: TRBJ2-2; size: -; V: TRBV28; DNA: TGTGCCAGCAGTTTCCTAACAGGTGACGGGGAGCTGTTTTTT; CDR3: CASSFLTGDGELFF
D: -; J: TRBJ2-1; size: -; V: TRBV11-3; DNA: TGTGCCAGCAGCCCCTTCGGGACTTTAAACAATGAGCAGTTCTTC; CDR3: CASSPFGTLNNEQFF
D: TRBD1; J: TRBJ1-2; size: -; V: TRBV23-1; DNA: TGCGCCAGCAGTCAATTTTCCGGGACAGGGGACTATGGCTACACCTTC; CDR3: CASSQFSGTGDYGYTF
D: -; J: TRBJ1-1; size: -; V: TRBV19; DNA: TGTGCCAGTAGTATTGGAGGAAAAGTAAACACTGAAGCTTTCTTT; CDR3: CASSIGGKVNTEAFF
D: TRBD2; J: TRBJ2-7; size: -; V: TRBV20-1; DNA: TGCAGTGCTAGAGAAACTAGCGGGAGGGGTTACGAGCAGTACTTC; CDR3: CSARETSGRGYEQYF
D: -; J: TRBJ2-3; size: -; V: TRBV28; DNA: TGTGCCAGCAGCCCTTCGGGGGGCTTCACAGATACGCAGTATTTT; CDR3: CASSPSGGFTDTQYF
D: TRBD1; J: TRBJ2-1; size: once; V: TRBV5-4; DNA: TGTGCCAGCAGCCCAAGGACAGGTACGAATGAGCAGTTCTTC; CDR3: CASSPRTGTNEQFF
D: TRBD1; J: TRBJ1-2; size: -; V: TRBV24-1; DNA: TGTGCCACCAGTGATACCGGACAGGGTTTGGACGTTCGCTATGGCTACACCTTC; CDR3: CATSDTGQGLDVRYGYTF
D: TRBD2; J: TRBJ2-4; size: -; V: TRBV28; DNA: TGTGCCAGCAACGCCCGGGGGGTGCTTCAGTACTTC; CDR3: CASNARGVLQYF
D: TRBD1; J: TRBJ2-1; size: -; V: TRBV20-1; DNA: TGCAGCGCACCGGGACAGGGGGCCCCGGGTCTGTTCTTC; CDR3: CSAPGQGAPGLFF
D: -; J: TRBJ1-5; size: few; V: TRBV6-2/TRBV6-3; DNA: TGTGCCAGCAGTGCCCCGTCCCGGGGGCCCCAGCATTTT; CDR3: CASSAPSRGPQHF
D: TRBD2; J: TRBJ2-2; size: few; V: TRBV20-1; DNA: TGCAGTGCTAGATATGGACTAGCGCGAGGCGGGGAGCTGTTTTTT; CDR3: CSARYGLARGGELFF
D: -; J: TRBJ2-1; size: -; V: TRBV20-1; DNA: TGCAGTGCTAACGGGGGATACTACAATGAGCAGTTCTTC; CDR3: CSANGGYYNEQFF
D: -; J: TRBJ2-7; size: -; V: TRBV30; DNA: TGTGCCTGGAGCCCCGTCGGGCATAAGAGCTACGAGCAGTACTTC; CDR3: CAWSPVGHKSYEQYF
D: -; J: TRBJ2-7; size: -; V: TRBV28; DNA: TGTGCCAGCAGGATAGGACGGTCCTACGAGCAGTACTTC; CDR3: CASRIGRSYEQYF
D: -; J: TRBJ1-1; size: -; V: TRBV18; DNA: TGTGCCAGCTCACCACCGAACAGGGTGAGCGCTGAAGCTTTCTTT; CDR3: CASSPPNRVSAEAFF
D: -; J: TRBJ1-1; size: few; V: TRBV15; DNA: TGTGCCACCAGCGAGTACGGGGGGGATTACACTGAAGCTTTCTTT; CDR3: CATSEYGGDYTEAFF
D: -; J: TRBJ2-7; size: -; V: TRBV20-1; DNA: TGCAGTGCTAGGGGGTCGCCGGGCGAGCAGTACTTC; CDR3: CSARGSPGEQYF
D: -; J: TRBJ1-4; size: -; V: TRBV6-5; DNA: TGTGCCAGCAGTTCCCAAGGATCGCTTGAAAAACTGTTTTTT; CDR3: CASSSQGSLEKLFF
D: -; J: TRBJ2-3; size: few; V: TRBV6-1; DNA: TGTGCCAGCAGGGACGGCACAGATACGCAGTATTTT; CDR3: CASRDGTDTQYF
D: -; J: TRBJ1-1; size: -; V: TRBV7-9; DNA: TGTGCCAGCGTCGGGCAGGGAAACACTGAAGCTTTCTTT; CDR3: CASVGQGNTEAFF
D: TRBD2; J: TRBJ2-3; size: few; V: TRBV20-1; DNA: TGCAGTGCTAGAAAACAACTAGCGGGAGTAGCAGATACGCAGTATTTT; CDR3: CSARKQLAGVADTQYF
D: TRBD1; J: TRBJ1-6; size: -; V: TRBV6-5; DNA: TGTGCCAGCAGTTACTCGGCAGGGGGCGGGTCACCCCTCCACTTT; CDR3: CASSYSAGGGSPLHF
D: TRBD1; J: TRBJ1-6; size: few; V: TRBV20-1; DNA: TGCAGTGCTAGGGAACCGGGACAGGGTAATTCACCCCTCCACTTT; CDR3: CSAREPGQGNSPLHF
D: TRBD1; J: TRBJ1-2; size: few; V: TRBV6-1; DNA: TGTGCCAGCAGCCCTCGGACAGGGGGCGACTATGGCTACACCTTC; CDR3: CASSPRTGGDYGYTF
D: -; J: TRBJ1-1; size: -; V: TRBV11-3; DNA: TGTGCCAGCAGCTTAGGGCCAGGGAGAGCTTTCTTT; CDR3: CASSLGPGRAFF
D: TRBD1; J: TRBJ2-3; size: few; V: TRBV20-1; DNA: TGCAGTGCTAGAGTTTTGGCAGGGGGAGATACGCAGTATTTT; CDR3: CSARVLAGGDTQYF
D: -; J: TRBJ2-3; size: -; V: TRBV24-1; DNA: TGTGCCACCAGTGATGTCGCCGGGACCCCAGATACGCAGTATTTT; CDR3: CATSDVAGTPDTQYF
D: -; J: TRBJ2-7; size: -; V: TRBV6-1; DNA: TGTGCCAGCCGGGACCGCTCCTACGAGCAGTACTTC; CDR3: CASRDRSYEQYF
D: -; J: TRBJ2-4; size: -; V: TRBV2; DNA: TGTGCCAGCAGTGAATCGGAGTTTAGGGCCCTAGCCAAAAACATTCAGTACTTC; CDR3: CASSESEFRALAKNIQYF
D: TRBD1; J: TRBJ2-5; size: -; V: TRBV6-1; DNA: TGTGCCAGCAGTACCACGTCGGACAGGCCTCAAGAGACCCAGTACTTC; CDR3: CASSTTSDRPQETQYF
D: -; J: TRBJ2-2; size: -; V: TRBV20-1; DNA: TGCAGTGCTAGAGGGGACCGAGCCGGGGAGCTGTTTTTT; CDR3: CSARGDRAGELFF
D: TRBD2; J: TRBJ2-5; size: -; V: TRBV5-1; DNA: TGCGCCAGCAGCGGCACTAGCGGGAGGGAGACCCAGTACTTC; CDR3: CASSGTSGRETQYF
D: -; J: TRBJ1-2; size: -; V: TRBV6-1; DNA: TGTGCCAGCAGTCCTACAATGGATGGCTACACCTTC; CDR3: CASSPTMDGYTF
D: TRBD2; J: TRBJ2-3; size: -; V: TRBV24-1; DNA: TGTGCCACCAGTGGGGGTTTGGCGGGAGGGTTTGATACGCAGTATTTT; CDR3: CATSGGLAGGFDTQYF
D: -; J: TRBJ2-5; size: -; V: TRBV20-1; DNA: TGCAGTCCGGGGTCGGGGTACCAAGAGACCCAGTACTTC; CDR3: CSPGSGYQETQYF
D: -; J: TRBJ2-1; size: -; V: TRBV6-5; DNA: TGTGCCAGCAGTTATAGGAGACAGGCAAACAATGAGCAGTTCTTC; CDR3: CASSYRRQANNEQFF
D: -; J: TRBJ2-7; size: -; V: TRBV21-1; DNA: TGTGCCAGAAACCTAATACAGTCCAGGGGGAAGAACCCCTACGAGCAGTACTTC; CDR3: CARNLIQSRGKNPYEQYF
D: -; J: TRBJ1-1; size: -; V: TRBV6-5; DNA: TGTGCCAGCAGTTCCCACAGGACGAACACTGAAGCTTTCTTT; CDR3: CASSSHRTNTEAFF
D: TRBD1; J: TRBJ2-2; size: -; V: TRBV20-1; DNA: TGCAGTGCCTGGGACAGGGCTGGGGAGCTGTTTTTT; CDR3: CSAWDRAGELFF